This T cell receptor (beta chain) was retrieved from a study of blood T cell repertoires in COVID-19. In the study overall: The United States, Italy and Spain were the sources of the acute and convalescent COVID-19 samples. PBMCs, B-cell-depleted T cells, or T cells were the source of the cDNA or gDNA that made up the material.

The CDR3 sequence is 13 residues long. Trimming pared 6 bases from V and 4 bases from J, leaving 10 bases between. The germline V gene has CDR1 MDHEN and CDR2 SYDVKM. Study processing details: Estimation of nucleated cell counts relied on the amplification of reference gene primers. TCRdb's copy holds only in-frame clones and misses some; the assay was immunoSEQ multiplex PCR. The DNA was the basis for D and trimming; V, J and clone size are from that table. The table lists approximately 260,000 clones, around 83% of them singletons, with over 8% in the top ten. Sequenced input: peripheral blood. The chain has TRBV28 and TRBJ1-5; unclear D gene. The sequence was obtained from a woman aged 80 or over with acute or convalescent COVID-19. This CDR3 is CASSRALNQPQHF. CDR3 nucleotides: TGTGCCAGCAGCCGAGCCCTTAATCAGCCCCAGCATTTT.